The 11 T cell receptor beta chains below all came from one sample that was sequenced in a study of spatial heterogeneity in lung cancer. These receptors have no identified antigens. Study-wide results and limits: Expanded alpha and beta TCR counts within tumors tracked tumor mutation counts.

Time point noted: sample taken at primary tumor resection. TCRdb used MiXCR to reprocess the 5' RACE reads, holding one entry per CDR3 protein. The sample records roughly 15,000 distinct CDR3 sequences, under 8% being singletons. The starting material was lung tumor tissue, obtained at surgery. These receptors were obtained from a male donor with early-stage non-small cell lung cancer.

This clonotype showed up just a few times. This rearrangement joins TRBV6-2 or TRBV6-3 to TRBJ1-1; the D is unclear. The CDR3 spans 14 residues. CDR1 is MNHEY and CDR2 is SVGEGT in the germline V gene. V shed 8 bases and J shed 2 bases, with 15 bases lying between them. CDR3 in DNA: TGTGCCAGCCGGAAGGTCTCGGGCAACACTGAAGCTTTCTTT. It specifies CASRKVSGNTEAFF.

This clonotype has ten or more counts. The chain joins TRBV6-1 to TRBJ2-4; no definite D call. The CDR3 has 12 residues. Germline-derived CDR1 and CDR2 are MNHNS and SASEGT. V was trimmed by 2 bases and J by 8 bases, leaving 7 bases between them. The CDR3, as DNA: TGTGCCAGCAGTGAAACAGTATACATTCAGTACTTC. Amino acid sequence: CASSETVYIQYF.

This clonotype has at least ten counts. The chain is built from TRBV25-1 and TRBJ1-2; D not certain. V gave up 7 bases and J gave up 6 bases, with 9 bases separating them. The CDR3 contains 11 residues. The V gene's germline CDR1 is MGHDK and CDR2 SYGVNS. CDR3 sequence: CASTGLHGYTF. In DNA form, the CDR3 reads TGTGCCAGCACGGGTTTGCATGGCTACACCTTC.

Relative to its sample, this clonotype is medium-sized. This chain uses TRBV2 with TRBJ2-3, with TRBD2 matching over 10 bases. The CDR3 totals 18 residues. With 0 bases clipped from V and 4 bases from J, the junction kept 10 bases outside the gene matches. Germline V gives CDR1 SNHLY, CDR2 FYNNEI. The CDR3: CASSEARGLAGEADTQYF. The CDR3, as DNA: TGTGCCAGCAGTGAAGCGCGGGGGCTAGCGGGAGAGGCAGATACGCAGTATTTT. The full variable domain, rest sourced from reference TRBV2 and TRBJ2-3, is EPEVTQTPSHQVTQMGQEVILRCVPISNHLYFYWYRQILGQKVEFLVSFYNNEISEKSEIFDDQFSVERPDGSNFTLKIRSTKLEDSAMYFCASSEARGLAGEADTQYFGPGTRLTVL.

The chain uses TRBV29-1 and TRBJ2-3; 8 bases fit TRBD2. Germline V CDR1 and CDR2: SQVTM, ANQGSEA. The V gene end was trimmed by 1 base and the J gene end by 0 bases; junction bases not matched to a gene: 6. The CDR3 contains 16 residues. The CDR3 nucleotides are TGCAGCGTTGAAGGAGGTACTAGCGGAAGCACAGATACGCAGTATTTT. It translates to CSVEGGTSGSTDTQYF.

This clonotype came up many times. The rearrangement links TRBV3-1 to TRBJ1-1; no firm D call. Trimming removed 3 bases from V and 1 base from J, with 6 bases in between. Germline V lookup: CDR1 LGHDT, CDR2 YNNKEL (reference sequence). This CDR3 has 13 residues. The CDR3: CASSHAENTEAFF. Written as DNA, the CDR3 is TGTGCCAGCAGCCATGCAGAGAACACTGAAGCTTTCTTT. Based on the CDR3 plus reference TRBV3-1 and TRBJ1-1, the full variable domain is DTAVSQTPKYLVTQMGNDKSIKCEQNLGHDTMYWYKQDSKKFLKIMFSYNNKELIINETVPNRFSPKSPDKAHLNLHINSLELGDSAVYFCASSHAENTEAFFGQGTRLTVV.

The chain carries TRBV20-1 and TRBJ1-6; D gene uncertain. V lost 3 bases and J lost 7, with 34 bases in between. The CDR3 totals 21 residues. Germline V gene sequence: CDR1 DFQATT, CDR2 SNEGSKA (reference sequence). CDR3 in amino acids: CSARAPGGDRSLGEANSPLHF. The CDR3, as DNA: TGCAGTGCTAGGGCACCCGGCGGGGATAGATCGCTAGGAGAAGCCAATTCACCCCTCCACTTT.

This chain links TRBV5-5 with TRBJ2-1; 9 bases agree with TRBD2. The junction had 6 bases not matched to a gene; V was cut back by 1 base and J by 4 bases. CDR1 is SGHKS, CDR2 YYEKEE, per germline (reference sequence). This CDR3 contains 16 residues. CDR3 region: CASSLIAGALYNEQFF. CDR3 bases: TGTGCCAGCAGCTTGATAGCGGGAGCTCTATACAATGAGCAGTTCTTC.

This clonotype showed up many times. In DNA form, the CDR3 reads TGTGCCAGCAGCTTAGAAGGGACAGCCCTTCACAATGAGCAGTTCTTC. Its protein product is CASSLEGTALHNEQFF. The chain links TRBV7-2 to TRBJ2-1; TRBD1 aligns across 7 bases. The CDR3 runs to 16 residues. The V gene's germline CDR1 is SGHTA and CDR2 FQGNSA. J was trimmed by 5 bases and V by 1 base; bases with no gene match: 8.

This clonotype has at least ten counts. The chain is built from TRBV2 and TRBJ1-2; weak D call: TRBD1 (5 bases). Germline V gene lookup returns CDR1 SNHLY and CDR2 FYNNEI. The CDR3 consists of 15 residues. The V end lost 1 base, the J end lost 4 bases, and 13 bases lay between the germline ends. CDR3 in DNA: TGTGCCAGCAGTGAAGGGGCAGGGCTTATCTATGGCTACACCTTC. Amino acids: CASSEGAGLIYGYTF.

This clonotype is medium-sized in the sample. The V call is TRBV20-1, the J call TRBJ2-1, with TRBD2 as a possible D gene (6 bases). V lost 2 bases and J 3 bases, leaving 11 bases between the germline ends. Germline V gene sequence: CDR1 DFQATT, CDR2 SNEGSKA (reference sequence). CDR3 size: 14 residues. The CDR3 DNA reads as TGCAGTGCTAGACGGGCGGGGCGCTACAATGAGCAGTTCTTC. Its protein is CSARRAGRYNEQFF.